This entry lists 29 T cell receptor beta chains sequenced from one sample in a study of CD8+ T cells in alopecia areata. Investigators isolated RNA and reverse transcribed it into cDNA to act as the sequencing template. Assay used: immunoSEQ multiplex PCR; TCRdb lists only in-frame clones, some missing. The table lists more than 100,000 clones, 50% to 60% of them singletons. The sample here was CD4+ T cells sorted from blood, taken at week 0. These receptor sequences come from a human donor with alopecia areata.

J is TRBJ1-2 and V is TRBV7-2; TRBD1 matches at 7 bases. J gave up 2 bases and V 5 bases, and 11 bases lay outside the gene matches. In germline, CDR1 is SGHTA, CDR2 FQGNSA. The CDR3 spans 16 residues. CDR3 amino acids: CASSPSGTDTNYGYTF. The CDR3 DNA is TGTGCCAGCAGCCCCTCCGGGACAGACACGAACTATGGCTACACCTTC.

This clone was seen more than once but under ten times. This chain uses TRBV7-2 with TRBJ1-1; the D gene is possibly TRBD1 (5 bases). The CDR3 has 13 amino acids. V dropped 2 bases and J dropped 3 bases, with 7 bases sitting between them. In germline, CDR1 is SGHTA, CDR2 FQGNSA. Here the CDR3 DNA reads TGTGCCAGCAGCTTACTCAGGGACACTGAAGCTTTCTTT. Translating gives CASSLLRDTEAFF.

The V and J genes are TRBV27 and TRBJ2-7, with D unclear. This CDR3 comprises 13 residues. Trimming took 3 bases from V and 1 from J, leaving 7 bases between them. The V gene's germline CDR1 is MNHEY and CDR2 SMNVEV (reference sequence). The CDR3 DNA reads TGTGCCAGCAGTTTCGCCGTATCCTACGAGCAGTACTTC. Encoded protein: CASSFAVSYEQYF.

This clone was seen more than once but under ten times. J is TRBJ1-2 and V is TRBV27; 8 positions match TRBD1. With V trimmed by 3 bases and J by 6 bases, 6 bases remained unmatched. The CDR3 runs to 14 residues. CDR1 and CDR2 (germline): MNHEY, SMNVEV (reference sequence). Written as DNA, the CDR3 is TGTGCCAGCAGTTTGGGGCAGGGGGCGGATGGCTACACCTTC. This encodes CASSLGQGADGYTF.

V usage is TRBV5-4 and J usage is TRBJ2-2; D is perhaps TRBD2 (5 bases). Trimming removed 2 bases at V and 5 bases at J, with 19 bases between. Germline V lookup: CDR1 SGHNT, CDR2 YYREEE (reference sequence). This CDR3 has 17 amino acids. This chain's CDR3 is CASSFKADPRGTGELFF. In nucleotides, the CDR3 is TGTGCCAGCAGCTTCAAAGCGGACCCTCGAGGGACCGGGGAGCTGTTTTTT.

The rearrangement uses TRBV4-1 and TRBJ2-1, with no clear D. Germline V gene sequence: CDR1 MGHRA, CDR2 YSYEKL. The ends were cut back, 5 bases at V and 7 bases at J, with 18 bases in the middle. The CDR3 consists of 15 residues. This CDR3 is CASSNAFLGFNEQFF. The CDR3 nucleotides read TGCGCCAGCAGCAATGCCTTCCTAGGTTTTAATGAGCAGTTCTTC.

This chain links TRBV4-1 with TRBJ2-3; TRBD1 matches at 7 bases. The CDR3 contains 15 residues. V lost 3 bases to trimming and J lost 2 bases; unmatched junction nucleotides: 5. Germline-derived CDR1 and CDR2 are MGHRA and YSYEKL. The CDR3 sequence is CASSQGQLDTDTQYF. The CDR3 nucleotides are TGCGCCAGCAGCCAGGGACAGCTAGACACAGATACGCAGTATTTT.

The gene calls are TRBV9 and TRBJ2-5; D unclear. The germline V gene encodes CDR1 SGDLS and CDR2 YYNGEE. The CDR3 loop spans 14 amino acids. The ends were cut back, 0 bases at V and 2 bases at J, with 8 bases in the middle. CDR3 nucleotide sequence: TGTGCCAGCAGCGTAGGGAATCGACAAGAGACCCAGTACTTC. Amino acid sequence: CASSVGNRQETQYF. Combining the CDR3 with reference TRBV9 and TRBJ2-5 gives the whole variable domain DSGVTQTPKHLITATGQRVTLRCSPRSGDLSVYWYQQSLDQGLQFLIQYYNGEERAKGNILERFSAQQFPDLHSELNLSSLELGDSALYFCASSVGNRQETQYFGPGTRLLVL.

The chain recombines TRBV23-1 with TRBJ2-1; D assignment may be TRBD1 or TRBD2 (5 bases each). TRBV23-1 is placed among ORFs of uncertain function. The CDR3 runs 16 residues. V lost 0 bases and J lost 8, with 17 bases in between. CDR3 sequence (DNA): TGCGCCAGCAGTCAATCCAGGGCCGGGAATCGCCATGAGCAGTTCTTC. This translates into CASSQSRAGNRHEQFF.

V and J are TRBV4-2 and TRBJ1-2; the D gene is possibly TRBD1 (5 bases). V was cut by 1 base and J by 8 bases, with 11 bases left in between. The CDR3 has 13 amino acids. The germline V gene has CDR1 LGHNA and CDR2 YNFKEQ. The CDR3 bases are TGTGCCAGCAGCCAAGTAGGGGATAGGGGCTACACCTTC. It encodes CASSQVGDRGYTF.

CDR3: CASSQNLEGLAGVGQPQHF. The CDR3 region has the DNA TGCGCCAGCAGCCAGAACCTAGAGGGTTTGGCAGGGGTAGGTCAGCCCCAGCATTTT. V gene TRBV4-3 combines with J gene TRBJ1-5, with D maybe TRBD1 (6 bases). Germline lookup yields CDR1 LGHNA and CDR2 YSLEER. V gave up 3 bases and J gave up 6 bases, with 27 bases separating them. The CDR3 totals 19 residues.

As DNA, the CDR3 is TGTGCCAGCAGAGAAAGAGACAGGGTGGTTGGGTCCTACTATGGCTACACCTTC. Its translation: CASRERDRVVGSYYGYTF. The genes are TRBV6-1 and TRBJ1-2; 7 bases agree with TRBD1. In germline, CDR1 is MNHNS, CDR2 SASEGT. V shed 6 bases, J shed 3 bases, and the junction held 19 bases outside the gene matches. This CDR3 spans 18 amino acids.

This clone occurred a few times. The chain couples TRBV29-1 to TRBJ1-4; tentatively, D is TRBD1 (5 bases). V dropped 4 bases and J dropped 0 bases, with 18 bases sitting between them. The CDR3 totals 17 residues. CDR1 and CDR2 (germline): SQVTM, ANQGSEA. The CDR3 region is CSVATTTASATNEKLFF. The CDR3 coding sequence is TGCAGCGTTGCGACCACGACAGCTTCAGCAACTAATGAAAAACTGTTTTTT.

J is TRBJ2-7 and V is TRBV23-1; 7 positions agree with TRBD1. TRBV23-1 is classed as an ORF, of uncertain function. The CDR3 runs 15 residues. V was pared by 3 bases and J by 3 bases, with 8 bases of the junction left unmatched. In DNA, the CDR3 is TGCGCCAGCAGTCATAACCGGGACAGAGACTACGAGCAGTACTTC. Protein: CASSHNRDRDYEQYF.

The CDR3 DNA is TGTGCCACCAGCCGGGGACAGGGGGAAGAGACCCAGTACTTC. Protein: CATSRGQGEETQYF. This chain joins TRBV15 and TRBJ2-5; TRBD1 matches at 11 bases. Looked up from germline, CDR1 is LNHNV and CDR2 is YYDKDF (reference sequence). The CDR3 loop spans 14 amino acids. J was trimmed by 3 bases and V by 5 bases; bases with no gene match: 2.

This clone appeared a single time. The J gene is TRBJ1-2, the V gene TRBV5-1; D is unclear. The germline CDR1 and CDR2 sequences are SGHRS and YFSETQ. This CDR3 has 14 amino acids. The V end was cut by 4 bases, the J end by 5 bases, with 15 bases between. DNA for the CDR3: TGCGCCAGCAGCCCCCCCCTGGAGGGATATGGCTACACCTTC. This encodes CASSPPLEGYGYTF. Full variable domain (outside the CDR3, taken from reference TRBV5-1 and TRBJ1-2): KAGVTQTPRYLIKTRGQQVTLSCSPISGHRSVSWYQQTPGQGLQFLFEYFSETQRNKGNFPGRFSGRQFSNSRSEMNVSTLELGDSALYLCASSPPLEGYGYTFGSGTRLTVV.

This chain's CDR3 is CASSAGAAAFF. CDR3 nucleotides: TGTGCCAGCAGCGCCGGGGCCGCAGCTTTCTTT. This chain links TRBV2 with TRBJ1-1; D might be TRBD1 (5 bases). The CDR3 runs to 11 residues. The germline V gene encodes CDR1 SNHLY and CDR2 FYNNEI. The V and J ends lost 6 bases and 10 bases respectively, with 12 bases between them.

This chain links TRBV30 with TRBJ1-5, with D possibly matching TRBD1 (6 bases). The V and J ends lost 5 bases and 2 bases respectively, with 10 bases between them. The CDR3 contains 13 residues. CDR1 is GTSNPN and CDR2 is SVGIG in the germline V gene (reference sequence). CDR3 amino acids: CAWGGAGNQPQHF. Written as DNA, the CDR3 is TGTGCCTGGGGGGGCGCAGGCAATCAGCCCCAGCATTTT.

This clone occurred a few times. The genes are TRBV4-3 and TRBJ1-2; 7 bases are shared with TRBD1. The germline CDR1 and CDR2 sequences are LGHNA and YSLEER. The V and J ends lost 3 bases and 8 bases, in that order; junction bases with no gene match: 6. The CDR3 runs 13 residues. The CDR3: CASSQPGQKGYTF. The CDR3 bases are TGCGCCAGCAGCCAGCCGGGACAGAAGGGCTACACCTTC.

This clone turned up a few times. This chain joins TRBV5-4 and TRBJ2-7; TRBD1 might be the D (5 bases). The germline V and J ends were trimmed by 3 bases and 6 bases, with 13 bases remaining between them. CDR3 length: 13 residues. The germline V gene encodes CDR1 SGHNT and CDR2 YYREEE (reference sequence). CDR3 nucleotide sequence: TGTGCCAGCAGCTCGTTCCAGGGATCCGAGCAGTACTTC. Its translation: CASSSFQGSEQYF.

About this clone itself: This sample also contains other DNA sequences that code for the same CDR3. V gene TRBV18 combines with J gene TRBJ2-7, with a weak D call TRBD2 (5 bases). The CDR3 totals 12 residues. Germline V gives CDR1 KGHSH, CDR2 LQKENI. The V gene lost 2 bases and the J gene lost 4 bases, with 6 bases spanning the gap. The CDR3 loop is CASSPEGYEQYF. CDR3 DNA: TGTGCCAGCTCACCAGAGGGATACGAGCAGTACTTC.

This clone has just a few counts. The CDR3 nucleotides read TGCGCCAGCAGCTTGGATGTAAATCAGCCCCAGCATTTT. Its translation is CASSLDVNQPQHF. This rearrangement joins TRBV5-1 to TRBJ1-5; no definite D call. This CDR3 has 13 amino acids. V shed 0 bases and J shed 4 bases, with 5 bases lying between them. The germline V gene encodes CDR1 SGHRS and CDR2 YFSETQ.

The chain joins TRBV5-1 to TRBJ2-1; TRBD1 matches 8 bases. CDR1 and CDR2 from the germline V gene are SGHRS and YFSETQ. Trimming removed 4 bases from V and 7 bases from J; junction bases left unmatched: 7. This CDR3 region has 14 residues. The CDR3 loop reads CASSPGQVGNEQFF. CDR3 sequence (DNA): TGCGCCAGCAGCCCGGGACAGGTGGGAAATGAGCAGTTCTTC.

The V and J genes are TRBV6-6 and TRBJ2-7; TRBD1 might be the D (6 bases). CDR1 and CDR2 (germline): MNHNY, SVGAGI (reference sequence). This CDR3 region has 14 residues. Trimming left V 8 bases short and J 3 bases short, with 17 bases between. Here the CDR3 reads CASPDPDRYYEQYF. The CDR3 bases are TGTGCCAGCCCCGACCCGGACAGATACTACGAGCAGTACTTC.

The CDR3 protein is CASSRGLNQPQHF. In DNA form, the CDR3 reads TGTGCCAGCAGTAGGGGGCTCAATCAGCCCCAGCATTTT. This chain links TRBV6-6 with TRBJ1-5, with 7 bases matching TRBD1. The J segment lost 3 bases and the V segment lost 5 bases, leaving 1 base of the junction unmatched. In germline, CDR1 is MNHNY, CDR2 SVGAGI (reference sequence). The CDR3 is made up of 13 amino acids.

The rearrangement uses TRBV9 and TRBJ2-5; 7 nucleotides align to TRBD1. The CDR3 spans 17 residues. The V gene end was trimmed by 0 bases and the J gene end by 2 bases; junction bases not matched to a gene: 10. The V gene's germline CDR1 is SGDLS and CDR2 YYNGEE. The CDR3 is CASSVATKGGIQETQYF. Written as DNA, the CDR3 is TGTGCCAGCAGCGTAGCTACGAAAGGGGGCATACAAGAGACCCAGTACTTC.

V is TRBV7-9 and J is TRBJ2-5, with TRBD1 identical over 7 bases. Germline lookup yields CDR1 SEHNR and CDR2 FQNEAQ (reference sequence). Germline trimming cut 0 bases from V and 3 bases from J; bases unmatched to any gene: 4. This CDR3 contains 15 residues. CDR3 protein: CASSLAWDSEETQYF. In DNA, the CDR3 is TGTGCCAGCAGCTTAGCGTGGGACAGCGAAGAGACCCAGTACTTC.

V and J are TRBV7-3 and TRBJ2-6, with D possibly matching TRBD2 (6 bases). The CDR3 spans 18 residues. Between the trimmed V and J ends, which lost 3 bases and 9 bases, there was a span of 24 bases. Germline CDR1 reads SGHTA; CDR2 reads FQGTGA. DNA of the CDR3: TGTGCCAGCAGCTTGTTGGGCTCGGGGGTAAAAGGCGTCAACGTCCTGACTTTC. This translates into CASSLLGSGVKGVNVLTF.

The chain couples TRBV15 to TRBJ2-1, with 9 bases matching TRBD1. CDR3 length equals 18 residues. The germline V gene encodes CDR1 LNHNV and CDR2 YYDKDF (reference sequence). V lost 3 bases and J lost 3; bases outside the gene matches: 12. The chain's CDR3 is CATSSRSRGQGNYNEQFF. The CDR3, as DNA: TGTGCCACCAGCAGCAGATCACGCGGACAGGGGAACTACAATGAGCAGTTCTTC.